One sample yielded the 28 T cell receptor beta chains listed below, sequenced in a study of shared T cell receptors in the human thymus. Sequenced by immunoSEQ multiplex PCR; TCRdb stores in-frame clones only, minus some. This table holds about 380,000 clones, around 93% found once. The sequenced sample was thymocytes. The receptors come from a human donor.

This chain connects TRBV5-4 to TRBJ2-2; tentative D call: TRBD2 (6 bases). Trimming stripped 1 base from V and 1 base from J, with 17 bases between. CDR3 length equals 18 residues. In germline, CDR1 is SGHNT, CDR2 YYREEE (reference sequence). The CDR3 DNA is TGTGCCAGCAGCTTGAGTTCCACGGGACTTAGGAACACCGGGGAGCTGTTTTTT. Amino acid sequence: CASSLSSTGLRNTGELFF.

V usage is TRBV6-5 and J usage is TRBJ1-6; D is ambiguous. Germline-derived CDR1 and CDR2 are MNHEY and SVGAGI. V was clipped by 5 bases and J by 8 bases, with 13 bases between them. The CDR3 consists of 14 residues. The CDR3 nucleotides are TGTGCCAGCAGTCCCCTTGGTACGGATTCACCCCTCCACTTT. Its translation: CASSPLGTDSPLHF.

The chain links TRBV13 to TRBJ2-3; TRBD1 matches 7 bases. V was clipped by 2 bases and J by 3 bases; unmatched bases: 8. Germline CDR1 is PRHDT and CDR2 is FYEKMQ (reference sequence). The CDR3 consists of 16 residues. The DNA for the CDR3 is TGTGCCAGCAGCTTATCCCCCCAGACAGGGACAGATACGCAGTATTTT. Its protein is CASSLSPQTGTDTQYF.

In its sample, this clone was seen a few times. The rearrangement uses TRBV2 and TRBJ2-2; D ambiguous. The germline CDR1 and CDR2 sequences are SNHLY and FYNNEI. The CDR3 is 12 residues long. V gave up 3 bases and J gave up 6 bases, with 5 bases separating them. CDR3 sequence: CASSDSPGELFF. In nucleotides, the CDR3 is TGTGCCAGCAGTGATAGTCCCGGGGAGCTGTTTTTT.

The chain carries TRBV30 and TRBJ2-1; 12 nucleotides match TRBD2. Trimming at V came to 2 bases and at J to 3 bases, leaving 11 bases not matched to a gene. CDR3 length equals 18 residues. Germline-derived CDR1 and CDR2 are GTSNPN and SVGIG (reference sequence). The CDR3 spells CAWSLWLAGGPIYNEQFF. The CDR3 DNA reads as TGTGCCTGGAGTCTATGGCTAGCGGGAGGGCCAATCTACAATGAGCAGTTCTTC.

The count of this clone is one. The chain uses TRBV6-4 and TRBJ2-1; TRBD2 aligns across 11 bases. This CDR3 has 16 amino acids. In germline, CDR1 is MRHNA, CDR2 SNTAGT. The ends lost 4 bases at V and 2 bases at J; junction bases unmatched: 4. The CDR3: CASSVRGLAAYNEQFF. DNA for the CDR3: TGTGCCAGCAGTGTCCGGGGACTAGCGGCCTACAATGAGCAGTTCTTC.

This clone appeared a single time. This sequence joins TRBV27 and TRBJ1-1; TRBD1 aligns across 7 bases. The CDR3 runs 13 residues. Germline lookup yields CDR1 MNHEY and CDR2 SMNVEV (reference sequence). V lost 5 bases and J lost 3; bases outside the gene matches: 3. The CDR3 protein is CASSPGQHTEAFF. The CDR3 nucleotides are TGTGCCAGCAGTCCGGGACAGCACACTGAAGCTTTCTTT.

For the CDR3, the DNA is TGTGCCAGCAGCTTAGGGGGACCTGTTGGGAATGAGCAGTTCTTC. This encodes CASSLGGPVGNEQFF. The chain joins TRBV7-9 to TRBJ2-1; TRBD1 or TRBD2 may be the D gene (5 bases each). Germline V gene data show CDR1 as SEHNR and CDR2 as FQNEAQ (reference sequence). Trimming pared 1 base from V and 7 bases from J, leaving 14 bases between. The CDR3 is 15 amino acids. The complete variable domain, with remaining parts taken from reference TRBV7-9 and TRBJ2-1, reads DTGVSQNPRHKITKRGQNVTFRCDPISEHNRLYWYRQTLGQGPEFLTYFQNEAQLEKSRLLSDRFSAERPKGSFSTLEIQRTEQGDSAMYLCASSLGGPVGNEQFFGPGTRLTVL.

The chain has TRBV5-1 and TRBJ2-1, with 14 bases fitting TRBD2. The V segment lost 4 bases and the J segment 8 bases; nucleotides outside the gene matches: 5. Germline CDR1 reads SGHRS; CDR2 reads YFSETQ. The CDR3 is 15 amino acids. The CDR3 nucleotides are TGCGCCAGCAGCCCGACTAGCGGGAGGGCCTATGAGCAGTTCTTC. Translated: CASSPTSGRAYEQFF.

This chain connects TRBV29-1 to TRBJ1-1; no clear D gene. The CDR3 sequence is 12 residues long. The V end was cut by 2 bases, the J end by 0 bases, with 4 bases between. The germline CDR1 and CDR2 sequences are SQVTM and ANQGSEA. The CDR3 DNA is TGCAGCGTTGAACTATTGAACACTGAAGCTTTCTTT. Its translation: CSVELLNTEAFF.

This chain connects TRBV11-2 to TRBJ2-7; D possibly corresponds to TRBD2 (5 bases). The ends were cut back, 3 bases at V and 2 bases at J, with 17 bases in the middle. CDR3 length: 16 residues. Germline V CDR1 and CDR2: SGHAT, FQNNGV. CDR3 DNA: TGTGCCAGCAGCTTGGGTAGGACTGGAACCACCTACGAGCAGTACTTC. This gives the protein CASSLGRTGTTYEQYF.

V and J are TRBV27 and TRBJ1-2, with D tentatively TRBD1 (5 bases). Germline lookup yields CDR1 MNHEY and CDR2 SMNVEV (reference sequence). The CDR3 spans 13 residues. V was trimmed by 0 bases and J by 9 bases, leaving 11 bases between them. The CDR3 region is CASSLSAGRSYTF. CDR3 bases: TGTGCCAGCAGTTTATCGGCGGGACGGAGCTACACCTTC.

Regarding this clone: The limits of the CDR3 on the DNA are not certain, so only TCRdb's listed CDR3 is given. This rearrangement joins TRBV29-1 to TRBJ2-3; the table's D gene call, TRBD1, was not cross checked with the DNA. Per germline, CDR1 SQVTM and CDR2 ANQGSEA. The CDR3 region is 15 residues in length, termini included. CDR3 amino acids: CSADQGYLCADTQYF.

The gene calls are TRBV19 and TRBJ1-2; TRBD1 might be the D (5 bases). The germline CDR1 and CDR2 sequences are LNHDA and SQIVND (reference sequence). V was cut by 5 bases and J by 2 bases, with 12 bases left in between. This CDR3 spans 14 amino acids. The DNA of the CDR3 is TGTGCCAGTAGTCCACAGGAGGGAAACTATGGCTACACCTTC. Translated: CASSPQEGNYGYTF.

Only a few counts were recorded for this clone. The genes are TRBV20-1 and TRBJ2-7; D is possibly TRBD1 or TRBD2 (6 bases each). Germline V CDR1 and CDR2: DFQATT, SNEGSKA (reference sequence). V lost 6 bases to trimming and J lost 7 bases, with 13 bases between them. This CDR3 region has 11 residues. CDR3 nucleotide sequence: TGCAGTGCCGATCGGGGGCTTGAGCAGTACTTC. Protein: CSADRGLEQYF.

The chain combines TRBV11-2 with TRBJ2-5, with D hard to call. CDR3 length: 15 amino acids. Per germline, CDR1 SGHAT and CDR2 FQNNGV. Trimming cost V 0 bases and J 0 bases, with 8 bases left between them. The CDR3 region has the DNA TGTGCCAGCAGCTTAGAACTCCCGTACCAAGAGACCCAGTACTTC. Protein: CASSLELPYQETQYF.

The CDR3 loop reads CASSDILVSYNEQFF. CDR3 sequence (DNA): TGCGCCAGCAGTGATATACTAGTCTCCTACAATGAGCAGTTCTTC. The chain recombines TRBV10-2 with TRBJ2-1; D perhaps matches TRBD2 (5 bases). The V end was cut by 3 bases, the J end by 0 bases, with 9 bases between. This CDR3 comprises 15 residues. CDR1 and CDR2 from the germline V gene are WSHSY and SAAADI.

This sequence joins TRBV30 and TRBJ1-5; TRBD1 might be the D (5 bases). There are 20 residues in the CDR3. CDR1 is GTSNPN and CDR2 is SVGIG in the germline V gene (reference sequence). V was trimmed by 5 bases and J by 0 bases, leaving 29 bases between them. The CDR3 DNA follows: TGTGCCTGGCCCTGGGGGGAAGTACCCAAGGCCCTTTATAGCAATCAGCCCCAGCATTTT. As protein: CAWPWGEVPKALYSNQPQHF.

V and J are TRBV14 and TRBJ2-3, with D hard to call. Per the germline V gene, CDR1 is SGHDN and CDR2 is FVKESK. With 0 bases removed from V and 6 bases from J, the gap between germline ends came to 25 bases. The CDR3 has 19 amino acids. CDR3 coding DNA: TGTGCCAGCAGCCAAGATAAGGGTAACCTGTTGGGCCCCTGGGATACGCAGTATTTT. Its protein is CASSQDKGNLLGPWDTQYF.

The rearrangement joins TRBV6-1 to TRBJ2-7, with 8 bases that match TRBD2. Per germline, CDR1 MNHNS and CDR2 SASEGT. CDR3 length: 13 amino acids. Trimming cost V 8 bases and J 4 bases; bases outside gene matches: 7. Here the CDR3 reads CASLHEREYEQYF. The DNA for the CDR3 is TGTGCCAGCCTCCATGAGCGGGAGTACGAGCAGTACTTC.

The CDR3 reads CASSLGRDQLGSEQFF. CDR3 nucleotides: TGTGCCAGCAGCTTAGGGCGGGACCAGCTCGGGTCTGAGCAGTTCTTC. The rearrangement links TRBV11-2 to TRBJ2-1; D might be TRBD2 (6 bases). Germline CDR1 reads SGHAT; CDR2 reads FQNNGV. The V and J ends lost 1 base and 9 bases respectively, with 19 bases between them. The CDR3 totals 16 residues.

The V and J genes are TRBV5-4 and TRBJ2-2; 7 bases match TRBD2. From germline, CDR1 is SGHNT and CDR2 YYREEE (reference sequence). V dropped 1 base and J dropped 7; count of bases not matched to a gene: 4. CDR3 length: 14 amino acids. The CDR3 DNA reads as TGTGCCAGCAGCTTGCGGCGGGAGATCGGGGAGCTGTTTTTT. Its translation: CASSLRREIGELFF. Looking up the rest from reference TRBV5-4 and TRBJ2-2 gives the full variable domain: ETGVTQSPTHLIKTRGQQVTLRCSSQSGHNTVSWYQQALGQGPQFIFQYYREEENGRGNFPPRFSGLQFPNYSSELNVNALELDDSALYLCASSLRREIGELFFGEGSRLTVL.

This clone was seen a single time. V is TRBV27 and J is TRBJ2-5; 13 nucleotides align to TRBD2. The CDR3 runs 16 residues. Looked up from germline, CDR1 is MNHEY and CDR2 is SMNVEV (reference sequence). J lost 1 base, V lost 5 bases, and 4 bases had no gene match. In DNA form, the CDR3 reads TGTGCCAGCAGTCGGACTAGCGGGAGATCCCAAGAGACCCAGTACTTC. Its translation is CASSRTSGRSQETQYF.

V is TRBV20-1 and J is TRBJ2-1, with 7 bases aligning to TRBD2. Germline V gives CDR1 DFQATT, CDR2 SNEGSKA (reference sequence). This CDR3 spans 11 amino acids. V lost 5 bases to trimming and J lost 5 bases; unmatched junction nucleotides: 0. CDR3 region: CSAGLDNEQFF. Here the CDR3 DNA reads TGCAGTGCTGGACTAGACAATGAGCAGTTCTTC.

V is TRBV11-3 and J is TRBJ2-7; D is possibly TRBD2 (6 bases). This CDR3 region has 15 residues. CDR1 is SGHNT, CDR2 YENEEA, per germline. The ends were cut back, 5 bases at V and 3 bases at J, with 17 bases in the middle. In nucleotides, the CDR3 is TGTGCCAGCAGCGTTTCGCAGGACGGGGGCTACGAGCAGTACTTC. This translates into CASSVSQDGGYEQYF. The entire variable domain, with the rest obtained from reference TRBV11-3 and TRBJ2-7, is as follows: EAGVVQSPRYKIIEKKQPVAFWCNPISGHNTLYWYLQNLGQGPELLIRYENEEAVDDSQLPKDRFSAERLKGVDSTLKIQPAELGDSAVYLCASSVSQDGGYEQYFGPGTRLTVT.

CDR3 nucleotide sequence: TGTGCCAGCAGCCCCAGTCCGGGACAGGCTGACTACGAGCAGTACTTC. Its protein is CASSPSPGQADYEQYF. The gene calls are TRBV7-3 and TRBJ2-7; TRBD1 matches 8 bases. The CDR3 runs 16 residues. The trim removed 5 bases at V and 3 bases at J, leaving 12 bases unmatched. Germline V gene sequence: CDR1 SGHTA, CDR2 FQGTGA. Full variable domain (remainder filled in from reference TRBV7-3 and TRBJ2-7): GAGVSQTPSNKVTEKGKYVELRCDPISGHTALYWYRQSLGQGPEFLIYFQGTGAADDSGLPNDRFFAVRPEGSVSTLKIQRTERGDSAVYLCASSPSPGQADYEQYFGPGTRLTVT.

The chain uses TRBV28 and TRBJ2-1, with TRBD1 identical over 7 bases. Per germline, CDR1 MDHEN and CDR2 SYDVKM. Germline trimming cut 4 bases from V and 7 bases from J; bases unmatched to any gene: 7. CDR3 length: 14 amino acids. CDR3 region: CASSSRQGPNEQFF. The CDR3 coding sequence is TGTGCCAGCAGTTCCCGACAGGGTCCAAATGAGCAGTTCTTC.

This clone was recorded only once. The chain links TRBV2 to TRBJ2-2; perhaps TRBD1 as D (6 bases). Per germline, CDR1 SNHLY and CDR2 FYNNEI. Trimming removed 4 bases from V and 5 bases from J, with 11 bases in between. This CDR3 has 14 residues. In DNA, the CDR3 is TGTGCCAGCAGTGTCGAACAGGGAACCGGGGAGCTGTTTTTT. This encodes CASSVEQGTGELFF.